This paragraph covers one TCR beta chain sequence. The data belong to a study of blood T cell repertoires in COVID-19. About the research overall: The study drew acute and convalescent COVID-19 samples from the United States, Italy and Spain. T cells, B-cell-depleted T cells, or PBMCs provided the cDNA or gDNA that served as material.

Per the study methods: Estimated nucleated cell counts came from reference gene primer amplification. Sequenced by immunoSEQ multiplex PCR; TCRdb stores in-frame clones only, minus some. The V and J calls and clone size come from that table; D and trimming were worked out from the DNA. The sample shows about 260,000 clones, 86% of them seen only once. V shed 5 bases and J 6 bases; nucleotides not matched to a gene: 6. This CDR3 region has 14 residues. Germline-derived CDR1 and CDR2 are LNHDA and SQIVND (reference sequence). The chain uses TRBV19 and TRBJ2-2; 7 bases align to TRBD2. The specimen sequenced was peripheral blood. The source is a man aged 40-50 years with active or convalescent COVID-19. Here the CDR3 reads CASSQGGSAGELFF. CDR3 sequence (DNA): TGTGCCAGTAGTCAAGGCGGGAGCGCCGGGGAGCTGTTTTTT.